This T cell receptor beta chain was captured by sequencing in a study of CD8 T cell repertoires and HIV-1 epitope variants. Concerning this clone itself: The antigen is undetermined.

CDR1 MGHDK and CDR2 SYGVNS come from the germline V gene. The V and J ends lost 3 bases and 3 bases, in that order; junction bases with no gene match: 8. The CDR3 extends over 15 amino acids. Profiled with immunoSEQ multiplex PCR; TCRdb holds only in-frame clones, not every one. Here the sample spans a few thousand clones, 65% to 70% being singletons. The specimen sequenced was cultured CD8+ T cells derived from PBMCs. The receptor was isolated from a male donor with HIV. This chain joins TRBV25-1 and TRBJ2-7; TRBD2 agrees at 7 bases. DNA for the CDR3: TGTGCCAGCAGTGAGAGGACTAGGGCCTTCTACGAGCAGTACTTC. Its translation is CASSERTRAFYEQYF.